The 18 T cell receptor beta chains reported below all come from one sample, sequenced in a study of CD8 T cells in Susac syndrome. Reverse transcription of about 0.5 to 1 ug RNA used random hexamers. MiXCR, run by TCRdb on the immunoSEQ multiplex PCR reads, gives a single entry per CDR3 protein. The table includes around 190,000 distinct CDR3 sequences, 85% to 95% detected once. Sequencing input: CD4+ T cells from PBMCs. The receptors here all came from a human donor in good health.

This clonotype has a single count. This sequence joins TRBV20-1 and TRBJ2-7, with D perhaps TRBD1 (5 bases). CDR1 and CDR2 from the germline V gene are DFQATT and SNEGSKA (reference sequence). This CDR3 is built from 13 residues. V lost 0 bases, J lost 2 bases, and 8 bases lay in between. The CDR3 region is CSARDHRTYEQYV. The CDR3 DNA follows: TGCAGTGCTAGAGATCACAGGACCTACGAGCAGTACGTC.

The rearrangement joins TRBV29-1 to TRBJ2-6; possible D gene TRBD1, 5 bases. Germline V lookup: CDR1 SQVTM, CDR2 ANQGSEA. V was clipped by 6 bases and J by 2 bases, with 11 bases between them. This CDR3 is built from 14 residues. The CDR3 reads CSVPDTTGANVLTF. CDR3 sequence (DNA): TGCAGCGTGCCGGACACTACTGGGGCCAACGTCCTGACTTTC.

The CDR3 loop reads CSVDDRASYNEQFF. In DNA, the CDR3 is TGCAGCGTTGACGACAGGGCGTCTTACAATGAGCAGTTCTTC. The V call is TRBV29-1, the J call TRBJ2-1; 7 positions match TRBD1. This CDR3 has 14 amino acids. Germline CDR1 SQVTM, CDR2 ANQGSEA. Trimming cost V 3 bases and J 4 bases; bases outside gene matches: 6.

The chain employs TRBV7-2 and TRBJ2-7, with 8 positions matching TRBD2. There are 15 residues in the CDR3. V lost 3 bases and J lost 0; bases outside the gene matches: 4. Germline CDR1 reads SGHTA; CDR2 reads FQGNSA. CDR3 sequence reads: CASSLGGTSSYEQYV. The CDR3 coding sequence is TGTGCCAGCAGCTTGGGCGGGACTAGCTCCTACGAGCAGTACGTC.

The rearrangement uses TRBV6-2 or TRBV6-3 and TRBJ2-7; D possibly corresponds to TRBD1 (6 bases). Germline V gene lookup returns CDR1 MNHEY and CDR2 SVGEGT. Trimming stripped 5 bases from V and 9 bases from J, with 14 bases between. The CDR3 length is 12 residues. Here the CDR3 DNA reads TGTGCCAGCAGTAGGAACAGGGCGGCGCAGTACTTC. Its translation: CASSRNRAAQYF.

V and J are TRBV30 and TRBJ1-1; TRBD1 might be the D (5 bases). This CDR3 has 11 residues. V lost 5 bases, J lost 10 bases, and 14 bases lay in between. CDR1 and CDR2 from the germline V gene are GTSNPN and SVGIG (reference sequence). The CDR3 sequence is CAWGRQILAFF. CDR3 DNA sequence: TGTGCCTGGGGGAGACAGATACTAGCTTTCTTT. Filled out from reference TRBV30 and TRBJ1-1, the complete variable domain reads SQTIHQWPATLVQPVGSPLSLECTVEGTSNPNLYWYRQAAGRGLQLLFYSVGIGQISSEVPQNLSASRPQDRQFILSSKKLLLSDSGFYLCAWGRQILAFFGQGTRLTVV.

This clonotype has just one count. The CDR3 nucleotides are TGTGCCACCAGTGATTTTGGAGGTGGGTCCTACAATGAGCAGTTCTTC. Translated: CATSDFGGGSYNEQFF. V usage is TRBV24-1 and J usage is TRBJ2-1, with D perhaps matching TRBD2 (5 bases). This CDR3 has 16 residues. The V and J ends lost 1 base and 1 base respectively, with 10 bases between them. Germline-derived CDR1 and CDR2 are KGHDR and SFDVKD.

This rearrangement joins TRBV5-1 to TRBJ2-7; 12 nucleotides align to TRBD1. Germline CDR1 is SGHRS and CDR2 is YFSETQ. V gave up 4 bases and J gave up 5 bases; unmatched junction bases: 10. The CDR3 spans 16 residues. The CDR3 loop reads CASSLGTGGLSDEQYF. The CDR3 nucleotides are TGCGCCAGCAGCCTAGGGACAGGGGGCCTATCCGACGAGCAGTACTTC.

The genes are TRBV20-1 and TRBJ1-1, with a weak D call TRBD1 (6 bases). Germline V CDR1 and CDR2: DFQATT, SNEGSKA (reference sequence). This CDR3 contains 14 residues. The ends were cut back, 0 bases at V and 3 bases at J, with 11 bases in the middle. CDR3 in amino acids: CSARDIQGYTEAFF. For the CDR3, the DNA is TGCAGTGCTAGAGACATACAGGGATACACTGAAGCTTTCTTT.

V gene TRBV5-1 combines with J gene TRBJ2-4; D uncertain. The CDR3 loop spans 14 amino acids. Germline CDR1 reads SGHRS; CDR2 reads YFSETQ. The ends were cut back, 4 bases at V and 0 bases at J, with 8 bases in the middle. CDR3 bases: TGCGCCAGCAGCGCAGGATTAGCCAAAAACATTCAGTACTTC. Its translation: CASSAGLAKNIQYF.

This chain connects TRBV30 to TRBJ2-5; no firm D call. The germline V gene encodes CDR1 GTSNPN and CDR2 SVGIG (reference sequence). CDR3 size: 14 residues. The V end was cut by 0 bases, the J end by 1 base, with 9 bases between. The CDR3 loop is CAWSVTVIQETQYF. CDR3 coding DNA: TGTGCCTGGAGTGTAACGGTCATCCAAGAGACCCAGTACTTC.

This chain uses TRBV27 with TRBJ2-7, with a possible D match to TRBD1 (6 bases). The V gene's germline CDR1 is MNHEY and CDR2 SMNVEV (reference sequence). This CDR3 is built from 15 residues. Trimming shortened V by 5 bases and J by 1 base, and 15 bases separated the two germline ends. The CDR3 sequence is CASSKTEQGSYEQYV. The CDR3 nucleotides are TGTGCCAGCAGTAAGACGGAACAGGGATCCTACGAGCAGTACGTC.

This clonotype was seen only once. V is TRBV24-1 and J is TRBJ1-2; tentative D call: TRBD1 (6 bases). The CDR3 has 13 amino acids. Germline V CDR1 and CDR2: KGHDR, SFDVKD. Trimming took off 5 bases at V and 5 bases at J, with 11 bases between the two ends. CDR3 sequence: CATSGGGGYGYTF. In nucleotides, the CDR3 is TGTGCCACCAGTGGTGGGGGCGGTTATGGCTACACCTTC.

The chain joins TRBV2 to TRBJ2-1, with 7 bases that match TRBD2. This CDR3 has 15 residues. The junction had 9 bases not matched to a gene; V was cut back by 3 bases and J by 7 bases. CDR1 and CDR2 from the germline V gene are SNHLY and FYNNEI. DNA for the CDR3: TGTGCCAGCAGTGACGGCGGGAGATCCCTTAATGAGCAGTTCTTC. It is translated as CASSDGGRSLNEQFF. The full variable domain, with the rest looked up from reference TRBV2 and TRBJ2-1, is EPEVTQTPSHQVTQMGQEVILRCVPISNHLYFYWYRQILGQKVEFLVSFYNNEISEKSEIFDDQFSVERPDGSNFTLKIRSTKLEDSAMYFCASSDGGRSLNEQFFGPGTRLTVL.

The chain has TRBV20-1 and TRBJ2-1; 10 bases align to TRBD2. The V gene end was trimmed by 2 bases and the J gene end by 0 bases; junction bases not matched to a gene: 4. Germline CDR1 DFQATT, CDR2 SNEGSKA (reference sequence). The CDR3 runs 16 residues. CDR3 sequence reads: CSARIASGGSYNEQFF. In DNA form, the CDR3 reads TGCAGTGCTAGAATCGCTAGCGGGGGCTCCTACAATGAGCAGTTCTTC.

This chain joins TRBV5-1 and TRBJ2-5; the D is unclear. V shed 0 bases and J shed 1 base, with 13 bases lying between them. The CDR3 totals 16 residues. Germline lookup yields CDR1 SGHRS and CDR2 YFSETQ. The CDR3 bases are TGCGCCAGCAGCTTGGGATTAGGAGACTTCCAAGAGACCCAGTACTTC. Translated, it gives CASSLGLGDFQETQYF.

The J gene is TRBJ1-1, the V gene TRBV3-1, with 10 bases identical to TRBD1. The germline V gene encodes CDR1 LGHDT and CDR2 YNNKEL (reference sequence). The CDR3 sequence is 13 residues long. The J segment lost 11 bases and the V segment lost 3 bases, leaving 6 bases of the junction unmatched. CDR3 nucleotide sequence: TGTGCCAGCAGCCAGCTGGACAGGGGGTCGGCTTTCTTT. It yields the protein CASSQLDRGSAFF.

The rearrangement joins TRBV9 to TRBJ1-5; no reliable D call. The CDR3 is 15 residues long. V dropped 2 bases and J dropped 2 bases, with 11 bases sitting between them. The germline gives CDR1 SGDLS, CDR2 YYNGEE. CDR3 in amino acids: CASSVGRDGNQPQHF. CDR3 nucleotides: TGTGCCAGCAGCGTGGGAAGAGACGGCAATCAGCCCCAGCATTTT.